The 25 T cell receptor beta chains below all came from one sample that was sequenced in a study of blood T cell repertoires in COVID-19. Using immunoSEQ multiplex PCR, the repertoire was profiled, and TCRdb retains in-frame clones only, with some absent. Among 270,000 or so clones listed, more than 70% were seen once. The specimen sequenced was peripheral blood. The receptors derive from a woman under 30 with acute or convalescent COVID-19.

In DNA form, the CDR3 reads TGTGCCAGCAGCTTATTTCCCAACGGGGAGCTGTTTTTT. Translation gives CASSLFPNGELFF. The chain couples TRBV11-2 to TRBJ2-2; D not certain. The germline V gene encodes CDR1 SGHAT and CDR2 FQNNGV. V shed 2 bases and J shed 7 bases, with 8 bases lying between them. The CDR3 is 13 amino acids.

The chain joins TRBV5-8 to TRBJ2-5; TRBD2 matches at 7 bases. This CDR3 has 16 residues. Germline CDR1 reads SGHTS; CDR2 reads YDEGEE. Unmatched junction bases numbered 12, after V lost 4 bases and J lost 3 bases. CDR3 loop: CASSHRLGLSKETQYF. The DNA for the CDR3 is TGTGCCAGCAGCCACCGGCTGGGACTATCAAAAGAGACCCAGTACTTC.

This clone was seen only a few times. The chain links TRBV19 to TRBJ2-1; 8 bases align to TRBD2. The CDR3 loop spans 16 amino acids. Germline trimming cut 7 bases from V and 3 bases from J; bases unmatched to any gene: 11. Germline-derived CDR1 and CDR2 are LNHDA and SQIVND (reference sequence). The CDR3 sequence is CASKAQRESGYNEQFF. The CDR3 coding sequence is TGTGCCAGTAAGGCCCAGCGGGAGTCTGGCTACAATGAGCAGTTCTTC.

CDR3 residues: CASSLGEETQYF. DNA for the CDR3: TGCGCCAGCAGCTTGGGAGAAGAGACCCAGTACTTC. The V gene is TRBV5-1, the J gene TRBJ2-5; no clear D. V lost 0 bases and J lost 3, with 3 bases in between. This CDR3 comprises 12 residues. CDR1 and CDR2 (germline): SGHRS, YFSETQ.

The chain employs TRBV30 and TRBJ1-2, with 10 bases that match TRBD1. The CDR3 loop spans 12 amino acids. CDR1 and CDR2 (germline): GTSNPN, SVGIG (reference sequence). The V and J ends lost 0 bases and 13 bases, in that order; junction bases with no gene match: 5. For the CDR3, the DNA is TGTGCCTGGAGTGTAGGGGGACAGGGGCTCACCTTC. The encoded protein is CAWSVGGQGLTF.

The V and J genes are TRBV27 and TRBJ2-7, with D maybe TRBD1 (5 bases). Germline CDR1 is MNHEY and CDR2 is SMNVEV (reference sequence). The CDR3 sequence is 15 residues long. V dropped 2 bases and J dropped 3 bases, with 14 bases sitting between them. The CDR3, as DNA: TGTGCCAGCAGTTTAAGGTGGGGCGGCGACTACGAGCAGTACTTC. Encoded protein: CASSLRWGGDYEQYF.

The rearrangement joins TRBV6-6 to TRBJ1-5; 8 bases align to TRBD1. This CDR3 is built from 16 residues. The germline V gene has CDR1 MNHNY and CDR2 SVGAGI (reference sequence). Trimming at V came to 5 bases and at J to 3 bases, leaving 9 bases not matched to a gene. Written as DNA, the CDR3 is TGTGCCAGCAGTCAATTGACAGGGGCGGTCAATCAGCCCCAGCATTTT. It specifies CASSQLTGAVNQPQHF.

CDR3: CASSWGYNQPQHF. Written as DNA, the CDR3 is TGTGCCAGCAGTTGGGGCTACAATCAGCCCCAGCATTTT. The chain combines TRBV12-3 or TRBV12-4 with TRBJ1-5; D is perhaps TRBD1 (5 bases). The CDR3 loop spans 13 amino acids. V lost 4 bases, J lost 3 bases, and 7 bases lay in between.

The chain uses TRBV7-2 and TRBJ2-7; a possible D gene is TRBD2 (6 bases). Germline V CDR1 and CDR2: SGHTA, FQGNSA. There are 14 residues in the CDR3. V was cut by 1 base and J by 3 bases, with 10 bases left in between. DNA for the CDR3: TGTGCCAGCAGCTTAGGCTGGACTAACTACGAGCAGTACTTC. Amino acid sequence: CASSLGWTNYEQYF.

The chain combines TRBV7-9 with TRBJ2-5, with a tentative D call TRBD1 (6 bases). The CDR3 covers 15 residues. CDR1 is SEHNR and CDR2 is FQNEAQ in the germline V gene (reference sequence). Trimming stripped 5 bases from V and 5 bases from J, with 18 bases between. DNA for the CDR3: TGTGCCAGCAGCCCTAGAACAGGGTTGGAGGAGACCCAGTACTTC. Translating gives CASSPRTGLEETQYF. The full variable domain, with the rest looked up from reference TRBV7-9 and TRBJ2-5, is DTGVSQNPRHKITKRGQNVTFRCDPISEHNRLYWYRQTLGQGPEFLTYFQNEAQLEKSRLLSDRFSAERPKGSFSTLEIQRTEQGDSAMYLCASSPRTGLEETQYFGPGTRLLVL.

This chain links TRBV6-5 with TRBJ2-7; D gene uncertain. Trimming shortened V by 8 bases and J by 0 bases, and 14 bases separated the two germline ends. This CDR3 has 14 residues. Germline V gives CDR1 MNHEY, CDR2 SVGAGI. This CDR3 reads CASGKTPSSYEQYF. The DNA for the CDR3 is TGTGCCAGCGGAAAGACACCCAGCTCCTACGAGCAGTACTTC.

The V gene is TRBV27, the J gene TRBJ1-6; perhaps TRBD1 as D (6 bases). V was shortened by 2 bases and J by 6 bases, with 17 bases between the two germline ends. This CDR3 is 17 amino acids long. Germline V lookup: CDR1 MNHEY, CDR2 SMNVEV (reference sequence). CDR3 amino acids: CASSLGPGRGFNSPLHF. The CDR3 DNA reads TGTGCCAGCAGTTTAGGGCCCGGGAGGGGGTTTAATTCACCCCTCCACTTT.

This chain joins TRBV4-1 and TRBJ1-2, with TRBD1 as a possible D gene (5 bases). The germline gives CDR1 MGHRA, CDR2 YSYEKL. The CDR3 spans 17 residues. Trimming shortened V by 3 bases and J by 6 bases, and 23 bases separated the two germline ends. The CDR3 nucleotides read TGCGCCAGCAGCCACGCGGGAGGAGGGGTGAACGAGGATGGCTACACCTTC. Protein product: CASSHAGGGVNEDGYTF.

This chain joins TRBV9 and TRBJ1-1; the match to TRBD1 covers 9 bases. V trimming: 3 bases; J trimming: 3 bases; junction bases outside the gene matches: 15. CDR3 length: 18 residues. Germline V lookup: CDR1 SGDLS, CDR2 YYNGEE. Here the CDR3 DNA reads TGTGCCAGCAGCGAACCTGAACAGGGGGCTTGGGATGACACTGAAGCTTTCTTT. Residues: CASSEPEQGAWDDTEAFF.

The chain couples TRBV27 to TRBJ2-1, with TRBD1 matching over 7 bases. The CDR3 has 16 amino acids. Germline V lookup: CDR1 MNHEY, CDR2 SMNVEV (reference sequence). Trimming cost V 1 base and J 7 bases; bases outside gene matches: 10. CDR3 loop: CASSLWWQGDGNEQFF. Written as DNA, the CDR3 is TGTGCCAGCAGTTTATGGTGGCAGGGGGACGGGAATGAGCAGTTCTTC.

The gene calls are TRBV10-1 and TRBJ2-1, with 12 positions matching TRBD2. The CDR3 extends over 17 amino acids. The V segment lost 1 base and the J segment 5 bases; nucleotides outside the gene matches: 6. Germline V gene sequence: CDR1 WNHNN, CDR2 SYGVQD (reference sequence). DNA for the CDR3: TGCGCCAGCAGTGAGTGGGTAGGACTAGCGGGAAACAATGAGCAGTTCTTC. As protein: CASSEWVGLAGNNEQFF.

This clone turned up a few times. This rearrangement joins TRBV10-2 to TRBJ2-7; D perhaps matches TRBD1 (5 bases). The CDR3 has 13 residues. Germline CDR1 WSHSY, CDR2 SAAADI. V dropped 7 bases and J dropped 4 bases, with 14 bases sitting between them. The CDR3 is CASTPGQWYEQYF. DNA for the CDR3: TGCGCCAGCACACCCGGACAATGGTACGAGCAGTACTTC.

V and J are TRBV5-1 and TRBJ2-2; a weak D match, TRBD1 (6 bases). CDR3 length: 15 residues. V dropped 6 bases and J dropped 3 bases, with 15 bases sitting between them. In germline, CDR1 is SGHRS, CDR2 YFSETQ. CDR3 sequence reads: CASTTGHRDTGELFF. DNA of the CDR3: TGCGCCAGCACCACGGGACATCGAGACACCGGGGAGCTGTTTTTT.

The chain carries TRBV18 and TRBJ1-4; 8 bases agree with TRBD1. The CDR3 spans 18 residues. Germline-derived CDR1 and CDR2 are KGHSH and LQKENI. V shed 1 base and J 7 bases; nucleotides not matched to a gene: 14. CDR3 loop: CASSPRVNSGTGGEKLFF. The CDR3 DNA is TGTGCCAGCTCACCACGAGTGAACTCCGGGACAGGCGGTGAAAAACTGTTTTTT.

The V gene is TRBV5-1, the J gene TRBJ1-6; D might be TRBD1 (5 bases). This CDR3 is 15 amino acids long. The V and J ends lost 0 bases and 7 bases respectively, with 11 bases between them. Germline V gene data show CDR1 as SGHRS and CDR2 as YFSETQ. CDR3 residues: CASSLGSNRNSPLHF. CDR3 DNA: TGCGCCAGCAGCTTGGGGTCCAACAGGAATTCACCCCTCCACTTT.

The CDR3 protein is CASRDRGSSYNEQFF. The CDR3 bases are TGTGCCAGCCGAGACCGGGGGAGCTCCTACAATGAGCAGTTCTTC. V gene TRBV19 combines with J gene TRBJ2-1; a weak D match, TRBD2 (6 bases). The CDR3 runs 15 residues. V lost 9 bases, J lost 0 bases, and 15 bases lay in between. CDR1 is LNHDA and CDR2 is SQIVND in the germline V gene (reference sequence).

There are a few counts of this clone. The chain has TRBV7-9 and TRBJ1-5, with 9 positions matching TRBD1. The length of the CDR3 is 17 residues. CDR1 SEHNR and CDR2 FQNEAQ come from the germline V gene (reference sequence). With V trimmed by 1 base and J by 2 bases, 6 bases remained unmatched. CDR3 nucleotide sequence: TGTGCCAGCAGCTTAGGACAGGGGGGAGTCGGCAATCAGCCCCAGCATTTT. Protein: CASSLGQGGVGNQPQHF.

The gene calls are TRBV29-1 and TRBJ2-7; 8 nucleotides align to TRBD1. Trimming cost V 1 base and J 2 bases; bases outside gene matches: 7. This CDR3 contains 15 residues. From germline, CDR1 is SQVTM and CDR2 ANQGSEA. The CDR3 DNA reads TGCAGCGTTGAAGGAGGGGAACAGGGGGCCTACGAGCAGTACTTC. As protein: CSVEGGEQGAYEQYF.

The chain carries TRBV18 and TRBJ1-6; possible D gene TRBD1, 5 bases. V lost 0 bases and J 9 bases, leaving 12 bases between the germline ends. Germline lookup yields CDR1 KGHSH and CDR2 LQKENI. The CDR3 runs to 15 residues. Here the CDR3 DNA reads TGTGCCAGCTCACCACCGGGGCTCGTCATTTCACCCCTCCACTTT. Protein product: CASSPPGLVISPLHF. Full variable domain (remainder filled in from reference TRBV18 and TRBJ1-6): NAGVMQNPRHLVRRRGQEARLRCSPMKGHSHVYWYRQLPEEGLKFMVYLQKENIIDESGMPKERFSAEFPKEGPSILRIQQVVRGDSAAYFCASSPPGLVISPLHFGNGTRLTVT.

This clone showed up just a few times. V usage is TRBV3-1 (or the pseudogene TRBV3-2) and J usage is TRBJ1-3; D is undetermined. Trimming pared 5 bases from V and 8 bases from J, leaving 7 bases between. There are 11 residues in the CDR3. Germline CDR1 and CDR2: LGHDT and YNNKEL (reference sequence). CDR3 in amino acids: CASSIRDTIYF. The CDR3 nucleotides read TGTGCCAGCAGCATACGCGACACCATATATTTT.